These T cell receptor beta chains were read from a single sample in a study of blood T cell repertoires in COVID-19. Repertoires were generated with immunoSEQ multiplex PCR, while TCRdb's copy carries only in-frame clones and drops some. The sample holds about 150,000 clones; around nine tenths are singletons and the top ten take around 2.5%. The sample consisted of peripheral blood. Source of these receptors: a woman between 65 and 79 years old with acute or convalescent COVID-19. Each CDR3 is given with its conserved first and last residue. The D gene is left open where the match is weak. Clone sizes are given selectively: once, few, many, or a class where the clone is expanded.

cdr3_length d_call clone_size j_call v_call cdr3_nt cdr3_aa
16 TRBD1 once TRBJ1-2 TRBV28 TGTGCCAGCGGATTGGGGACCAAAACAGGGGCCTATGGCTACACCTTC CASGLGTKTGAYGYTF
14 TRBD1 NA TRBJ2-1 TRBV12-5 TGTGCTAGTGGTTCTGGGACAGGGTTCGATGAGCAGTTCTTC CASGSGTGFDEQFF
12 NA NA TRBJ2-3 TRBV7-9 TGTGCCTCTATCCGGGGACAAGGTTCGCAGTATTTT CASIRGQGSQYF
15 NA once TRBJ1-3 TRBV28 TGTGCCAGCAGCTCCGCAGGGGCCGCTGGAAACACCATATATTTT CASSSAGAAGNTIYF
13 NA NA TRBJ1-2 TRBV6-6 TGTGCCAGCAGTCGGCTCAGTGAGGGAGGCTACACCTTC CASSRLSEGGYTF
12 NA once TRBJ1-1 TRBV19 TGTGCCAGTAGTATTAGAGGGATCGGAGCTTTCTTT CASSIRGIGAFF
14 TRBD1 NA TRBJ2-7 TRBV9 TGTGCCAGCAGCGTAGGACAGGGGGCCTACGAGCAGTACTTC CASSVGQGAYEQYF
19 NA NA TRBJ1-6 TRBV28 TGTGCCAGCAGTTTATTTGGCAGGCGGGGGTATTCCTATAATTCACCCCTCCACTTT CASSLFGRRGYSYNSPLHF
16 TRBD1 NA TRBJ1-2 TRBV4-1 TGCGCCAGCAGTGAGACCAACAGGGGGTCCGGCTATGGCTACACCTTC CASSETNRGSGYGYTF
14 NA NA TRBJ1-1 TRBV6-5 TGTGCCAGCAGCAGGGGCTTTACGAACACTGAAGCTTTCTTT CASSRGFTNTEAFF
14 NA NA TRBJ2-5 TRBV4-1 TGCGCCAGCAGCCAAGGAGGACTGCTCGAGACCCAGTACTTC CASSQGGLLETQYF
15 TRBD1 NA TRBJ2-5 TRBV5-1 TGCGCCAGCAGCTTGGCCTTAGGGACAGAAGAGACCCAGTACTTC CASSLALGTEETQYF
13 NA NA TRBJ2-5 TRBV13 TGTGCCAGCAGCGTAGATCCAGATGAGACCCAGTACTTC CASSVDPDETQYF
13 NA NA TRBJ1-2 TRBV12-3/TRBV12-4 TGTGCCAGCAGTTTAATATCACATATGGGCTACACCTTC CASSLISHMGYTF
12 NA NA TRBJ2-1 TRBV12-3/TRBV12-4 TGTGCCACCATTAGCTCCTACAATGAGCAGTTCTTC CATISSYNEQFF
15 NA NA TRBJ2-1 TRBV5-5 TGTGCCAGCAGCTACGCGGGGAATTCCTACAATGAGCAGTTCTTC CASSYAGNSYNEQFF
14 NA NA TRBJ1-1 TRBV7-8 TGTGCCAGCAGCTTAGCGGAGGGGCGGTCTGAAGCTTTCTTT CASSLAEGRSEAFF
13 NA NA TRBJ1-2 TRBV12-3/TRBV12-4 TGTGCCAGCAGTTTGGCGGGCAAGAACGGCTACACCTTC CASSLAGKNGYTF
14 NA NA TRBJ2-1 TRBV28 TGTGCCAGCAGTTCATCGGGACACCGGAGGGAGCAGTTCTTC CASSSSGHRREQFF
15 TRBD1 few TRBJ1-2 TRBV7-2 TGTGCCAGCAGCTTAATGACAGGGGCTGGCTATGGCTACACCTTC CASSLMTGAGYGYTF
14 NA NA TRBJ1-5 TRBV5-1 TGCGCCAGCAGCTTGGAGGCAGGTGATCAGCCCCAGCATTTT CASSLEAGDQPQHF
15 NA few TRBJ2-3 TRBV3-1/TRBV3-2 TGTGCCAGCAGCCAAACGGGCAGGGTTACAGATACGCAGTATTTT CASSQTGRVTDTQYF
14 NA NA TRBJ1-1 TRBV5-6 TGTGCCAGCAGCTTGAGACAGGCTAACACTGAAGCTTTCTTT CASSLRQANTEAFF
15 NA NA TRBJ1-6 TRBV5-1 TGCGCCAGCAGCTTGGGAGGCTCCTATAATTCACCCCTCCACTTT CASSLGGSYNSPLHF
15 NA NA TRBJ1-1 TRBV6-5 TGTGCCAGCAGGCAACCCAGGGGTTATGACACTGAAGCTTTCTTT CASRQPRGYDTEAFF
14 TRBD1 NA TRBJ1-2 TRBV19 TGTGCCAGTAAAGGGGACAGCACTAACTATGGCTACACCTTC CASKGDSTNYGYTF